This T cell receptor beta chain was found in a study of vaccination effects on CD4 cells after COVID-19. About the research overall: Post-vaccine draws lagged the second dose by a median of 72 days.

In germline, CDR1 is SGHRS, CDR2 YFSETQ. This CDR3 region has 15 residues. J lost 5 bases, V lost 4 bases, and 5 bases had no gene match. Assay used: immunoSEQ multiplex PCR; TCRdb lists only in-frame clones, some missing. The table records about 40,000 clones, approximately 70% of them present only once. To note about this clone: What it recognizes is unknown.

A roughly 10-day culture period preceded the isolation of CD4+ T cells. Two doses of BNT162b2 or mRNA-1273 vaccine were administered to participants. This sequence was found in a human donor who received a COVID-19 vaccine. The rearrangement uses TRBV5-1 and TRBJ2-2, with 10 bases fitting TRBD2. Sequences were derived from CD4+ T cells from PBMCs cultured without peptide, sampled after COVID-19 vaccination. The chain's CDR3 is CASSRLAGNTGELFF. In DNA, the CDR3 is TGCGCCAGCAGCCGACTAGCGGGTAATACCGGGGAGCTGTTTTTT.